The clone carrying this T cell receptor (beta chain) has more than one count but fewer than ten. The target antigen is unknown. The sample comes from a study of T-cell memory formation after mild COVID-19. TCRdb re-called the 5' RACE reads through MiXCR, storing one row per CDR3 protein. The profile shows a few hundred thousand distinct CDR3 sequences, 15% to 20% of them singletons. Germline V gene lookup returns CDR1 DFQATT and CDR2 SNEGSKA (reference sequence). CDR3 length: 14 amino acids. Trimming pared 3 bases from V and 6 bases from J, leaving 17 bases between. Study results and caveats: Within pre-infection memory, some responding clones were found, suggesting cross-reactive memory joined.

The receptor's source is a man younger than 35 who had mild COVID-19 (a few samples of this study predate the infection). Cell type and time point are not known. The sequenced sample was PBMCs or a T cell subset sorted from them (not recorded which). V gene TRBV20-1 combines with J gene TRBJ1-1, with no clear D. The CDR3 region is CSASQRSVRPEAFF. CDR3 bases: TGCAGTGCTAGTCAGCGGTCGGTGAGGCCTGAAGCTTTCTTT.